Listed here are 14 T cell receptor beta chains from one sample, sequenced in a study of control samples from healthy donors and cancer patients. Assay: immunoSEQ multiplex PCR; the TCRdb copy retains only in-frame clones and omits some. The sample has about 120,000 clones; nearly 95% are singletons. Input material: blood. The receptors were sampled from a man aged 30 to 39 in good health.

The V call is TRBV12-5, the J call TRBJ1-1; no definite D call. CDR1 LGHNT and CDR2 FRNRAP come from the germline V gene. V was clipped by 1 base and J by 4 bases, with 7 bases between them. CDR3 size: 13 residues. The CDR3 spells CASGLGEFTEAFF. The CDR3 DNA reads as TGTGCTAGTGGTTTGGGGGAGTTCACTGAAGCTTTCTTT.

A single count supports this clone. The chain employs TRBV4-1 and TRBJ2-6; unclear D gene. V dropped 3 bases and J dropped 4 bases, with 19 bases sitting between them. The germline gives CDR1 MGHRA, CDR2 YSYEKL. This CDR3 region has 18 residues. CDR3 sequence (DNA): TGCGCCAGCAGCCACCGCAGATCACACGGCCAGGGGGCCAACGTCCTGACTTTC. Translated: CASSHRRSHGQGANVLTF.

The chain's CDR3 is CASSVSGRNSPLHF. For the CDR3, the DNA is TGTGCCAGCAGTGTGTCAGGGAGGAATTCACCCCTCCACTTT. This chain joins TRBV2 and TRBJ1-6, with a weak D call TRBD1 (5 bases). There are 14 residues in the CDR3. The V gene lost 4 bases and the J gene lost 7 bases, with 11 bases spanning the gap. The germline CDR1 and CDR2 sequences are SNHLY and FYNNEI.

The V and J genes are TRBV6-1 and TRBJ1-2, with 9 bases aligning to TRBD1. Germline V gives CDR1 MNHNS, CDR2 SASEGT. The V segment lost 0 bases and the J segment 4 bases; nucleotides outside the gene matches: 3. The CDR3 covers 15 residues. The CDR3 sequence is CASSEARQGGYGYTF. In DNA, the CDR3 is TGTGCCAGCAGTGAAGCGAGACAGGGGGGCTATGGCTACACCTTC.

This clone was recorded only once. This sequence joins TRBV6-5 and TRBJ2-1; 10 nucleotides align to TRBD1. J lost 7 bases, V lost 6 bases, and 9 bases had no gene match. Germline assignment: CDR1 MNHEY and CDR2 SVGAGI. The length of the CDR3 is 15 residues. The CDR3 bases are TGTGCCAGCAGCCGGGACAGGGGAGGTCTAAATGAGCAGTTCTTC. This codes for CASSRDRGGLNEQFF.

The chain links TRBV7-9 to TRBJ1-2, with TRBD1 identical over 10 bases. This CDR3 has 15 amino acids. The trim removed 3 bases at V and 3 bases at J, leaving 4 bases unmatched. Germline V gene data show CDR1 as SEHNR and CDR2 as FQNEAQ (reference sequence). This CDR3 reads CASSFGTGEDYGYTF. The CDR3 DNA reads TGTGCCAGCAGCTTCGGGACAGGGGAGGACTATGGCTACACCTTC.

V usage is TRBV5-4 and J usage is TRBJ2-7; D is uncertain. The CDR3 totals 13 residues. CDR1 is SGHNT and CDR2 is YYREEE in the germline V gene (reference sequence). The V and J ends lost 4 bases and 7 bases respectively, with 15 bases between them. The CDR3 here is CASSLPPRREQYF. The CDR3 DNA sequence: TGTGCCAGCAGCCTCCCCCCACGTAGGGAGCAGTACTTC.

CDR3 sequence: CASRLAGGNNEQFF. DNA for the CDR3: TGTGCCAGTCGACTAGCGGGTGGAAACAATGAGCAGTTCTTC. This rearrangement joins TRBV6-5 to TRBJ2-1; 10 nucleotides align to TRBD2. Per germline, CDR1 MNHEY and CDR2 SVGAGI. CDR3 length equals 14 residues. Losses at the gene ends were 9 bases for V and 5 bases for J; bases not matched to a gene: 7.

The chain uses TRBV5-5 and TRBJ2-7; D unclear. From germline, CDR1 is SGHKS and CDR2 YYEKEE (reference sequence). This CDR3 spans 14 amino acids. Trimming shortened V by 2 bases and J by 6 bases, and 15 bases separated the two germline ends. The chain's CDR3 is CASSFWRPYGEQYF. CDR3 in DNA: TGTGCCAGCAGCTTTTGGCGGCCATACGGCGAGCAGTACTTC.

This clone came up a few times. The rearrangement uses TRBV11-3 and TRBJ1-6; D possibly corresponds to TRBD1 (5 bases). V lost 1 base and J 0 bases, leaving 19 bases between the germline ends. The CDR3 totals 20 residues. CDR1 and CDR2 (germline): SGHNT, YENEEA. CDR3 loop: CASSLVTRQHFPSYNSPLHF. For the CDR3, the DNA is TGTGCCAGCAGCTTAGTCACTAGACAGCACTTCCCCTCCTATAATTCACCCCTCCACTTT.

The CDR3 here is CASSSRTSGGPDTQYF. The CDR3, as DNA: TGCGCCAGCAGCTCCCGGACTAGCGGGGGGCCAGATACGCAGTATTTT. The V and J genes are TRBV5-1 and TRBJ2-3, with TRBD2 matching over 14 bases. Germline V gene data show CDR1 as SGHRS and CDR2 as YFSETQ. The CDR3 length is 16 residues. Trimming took 3 bases from V and 4 from J; bases not matched to a gene: 4.

J is TRBJ1-3 and V is TRBV9, with D hard to call. Germline CDR1 reads SGDLS; CDR2 reads YYNGEE. V dropped 0 bases and J dropped 3 bases, with 19 bases sitting between them. The CDR3 is 18 amino acids. CDR3 coding DNA: TGTGCCAGCAGCGTAGAAATACTGCTCGACGGGAGTGGAAACACCATATATTTT. It yields the protein CASSVEILLDGSGNTIYF.

V and J are TRBV7-2 and TRBJ2-4; no definite D call. The germline CDR1 and CDR2 sequences are SGHTA and FQGNSA. The CDR3 is made up of 16 amino acids. V lost 2 bases to trimming and J lost 1 base, with 12 bases between them. The CDR3 sequence: CASSLMVTLAKNIQYF. The CDR3 nucleotides are TGTGCCAGCAGCTTAATGGTGACCCTGGCCAAAAACATTCAGTACTTC. Using reference TRBV7-2 and TRBJ2-4 for the parts outside the CDR3, the full variable domain is GAGVSQSPSNKVTEKGKDVELRCDPISGHTALYWYRQSLGQGLEFLIYFQGNSAPDKSGLPSDRFSAERTGGSVSTLTIQRTQQEDSAVYLCASSLMVTLAKNIQYFGAGTRLSVL.

The chain carries TRBV25-1 and TRBJ1-2; D is perhaps TRBD1 (6 bases). Germline CDR1 and CDR2: MGHDK and SYGVNS. V lost 6 bases and J lost 6, with 20 bases in between. The CDR3 totals 15 residues. The CDR3 spells CASRGGGQGHNGYTF. Here the CDR3 DNA reads TGTGCCAGCAGGGGTGGTGGTCAGGGGCATAATGGCTACACCTTC.